The TCR beta chain under discussion was sequenced for a study of blood T cell repertoires in COVID-19. Looking at the study overall: From the United States, Italy and Spain came samples of acute and convalescent COVID-19. Sources were T cells, B-cell-depleted T cells, or PBMCs; the material itself was cDNA or gDNA.

The CDR3 has 13 amino acids. The germline CDR1 and CDR2 sequences are KGHSH and LQKENI. V lost 4 bases to trimming and J lost 2 bases, with 9 bases between them. Original handling: Nucleated cell number was recorded as an estimate derived from reference gene primer amplification. Profiling relied on immunoSEQ multiplex PCR, and the TCRdb table lists in-frame clones only, not all of them. Clone size and the V and J calls come from that table; the DNA yielded D and trimming. The profile shows about 98,000 clones, approximately 85% of them singletons. The TCR comes from a man in his forties with active or convalescent COVID-19. Specimen: peripheral blood. This sequence joins TRBV18 and TRBJ2-7; D is unclear. CDR3 in amino acids: CASSLLPAYEQYF. In DNA form, the CDR3 reads TGTGCCAGCTCACTCCTTCCGGCCTACGAGCAGTACTTC.